Listed below are T cell receptor beta chains from one sample, sequenced in a study of cytomegalovirus exposure and HLA in healthy donors. Measured with immunoSEQ multiplex PCR; TCRdb has only the in-frame clones, and not every one. Of 150,000 to 200,000 clones in the sample, 95% to 96% were seen once. Sequenced: PBMCs. The receptors shown here come from a woman aged 18-35 years in good health and CMV-seronegative. CDR3s include the opening cysteine and the closing phenylalanine or tryptophan. A D gene is named only where the DNA matches it firmly. Clone size is not always given. Where it is, it says once, few, many or a class for expanded clones.

- | 13 | - | TRBJ2-6 | TRBV19 | CASSIGLFNVLTF | TGTGCCAGTAGTATTGGACTATTCAACGTCCTGACTTTC
- | 18 | TRBD2 | TRBJ2-3 | TRBV5-1 | CASSLGSGGASGTDTQYF | TGCGCCAGCAGCTTGGGAAGCGGGGGGGCCAGTGGCACAGATACGCAGTATTTT
- | 17 | - | TRBJ2-6 | TRBV14 | CASSQFQGGTGANVLTF | TGTGCCAGCAGCCAATTTCAGGGAGGTACTGGGGCCAACGTCCTGACTTTC
once | 16 | TRBD1 | TRBJ1-1 | TRBV2 | CASSDRGAGSNTEAFF | TGTGCCAGCAGTGACAGGGGGGCGGGTTCGAACACTGAAGCTTTCTTT
- | 15 | TRBD1 | TRBJ1-2 | TRBV6-5 | CASSYRRQGAYGYTF | TGTGCCAGCAGTTACAGAAGACAGGGGGCCTATGGCTACACCTTC
- | 15 | - | TRBJ2-5 | TRBV13 | CASSFSGGGAETQYF | TGTGCCAGCAGCTTTAGTGGTGGGGGGGCGGAGACCCAGTACTTC
- | 16 | - | TRBJ2-1 | TRBV11-3 | CASSASLGQSYNEQFF | TGTGCCAGCAGCGCATCCCTGGGGCAATCCTACAATGAGCAGTTCTTC
- | 15 | TRBD1 | TRBJ1-5 | TRBV19 | CASSFRDRVFQPQHF | TGTGCCAGTAGTTTCCGGGACAGGGTGTTTCAGCCCCAGCATTTT
- | 13 | - | TRBJ2-7 | TRBV4-1 | CASSQVQTYEQYF | TGCGCCAGCAGCCAAGTCCAGACCTACGAGCAGTACTTC
- | 15 | TRBD1 | TRBJ1-6 | TRBV5-1 | CASSWSTGENSPLHF | TGCGCCAGCAGCTGGAGTACAGGGGAGAATTCACCCCTCCACTTT